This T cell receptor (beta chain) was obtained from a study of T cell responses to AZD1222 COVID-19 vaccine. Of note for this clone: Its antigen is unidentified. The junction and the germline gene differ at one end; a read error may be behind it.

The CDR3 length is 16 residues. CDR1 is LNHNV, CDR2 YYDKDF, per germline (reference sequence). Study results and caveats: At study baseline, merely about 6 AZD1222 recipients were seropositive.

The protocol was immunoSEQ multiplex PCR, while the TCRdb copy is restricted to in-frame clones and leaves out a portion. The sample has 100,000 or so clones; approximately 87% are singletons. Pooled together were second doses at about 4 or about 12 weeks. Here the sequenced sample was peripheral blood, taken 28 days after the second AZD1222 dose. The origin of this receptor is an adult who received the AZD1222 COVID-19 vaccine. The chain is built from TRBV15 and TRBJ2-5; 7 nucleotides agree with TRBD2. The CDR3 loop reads CVTSRDPRIAGETQYF. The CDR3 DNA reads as TGTGTCACCAGCAGAGATCCCCGAATAGCGGGAGAGACCCAGTACTTC. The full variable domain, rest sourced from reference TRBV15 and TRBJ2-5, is DAMVIQNPRYQVTQFGKPVTLSCSQTLNHNVMYWYQQKSSQAPKLLFHYYDKDFNNEADTPDNFQSRRPNTSFCFLDIRSPGLGDTAMYLCVTSRDPRIAGETQYFGPGTRLLVL.